This is a list of T cell receptor beta chains from one sample in a study of blood T cell repertoires in COVID-19. Sequenced by immunoSEQ multiplex PCR; TCRdb stores in-frame clones only, minus some. The sample has some 75,000 clones; 75% to 95% are singletons. Sequencing input: peripheral blood. The receptors here all came from a human donor in a cohort sampled during active COVID-19. CDR3s include the opening cysteine and the closing phenylalanine or tryptophan. A D gene is named only where the DNA matches it firmly. Only some rows state a clone size, as once, few, many or a class for expanded clones.

TRBV12-3/TRBV12-4	-	-	TRBJ2-7	CASSLGSTGEQYF	TGTGCCAGCAGTTTAGGGTCGACGGGCGAGCAGTACTTC
TRBV5-6	-	-	TRBJ1-4	CASSSYVQGEKLFF	TGTGCCAGCAGCTCCTATGTACAGGGTGAAAAACTGTTTTTT
TRBV27	TRBD2	-	TRBJ2-3	CASSPASGVITDTQYF	TGTGCCAGCTCCCCGGCCAGCGGGGTGATCACAGATACGCAGTATTTT
TRBV6-5	TRBD1	once	TRBJ1-1	CASSRDRGNEAFF	TGTGCCAGCAGCAGGGACAGGGGAAACGAAGCTTTCTTT
TRBV29-1	TRBD1	-	TRBJ1-4	CSVQRPGQTEKLFF	TGCAGCGTCCAGAGACCGGGACAGACTGAAAAACTGTTTTTT
TRBV19	-	-	TRBJ2-2	CASSTGTRRDTGELFF	TGTGCCAGTAGTACCGGCACAAGGCGGGATACCGGGGAGCTGTTTTTT
TRBV7-8	-	once	TRBJ1-1	CASSLVRGAGAFF	TGTGCCAGCAGCTTGGTTCGCGGTGCAGGGGCTTTCTTT
TRBV20-1	TRBD2	-	TRBJ2-2	CSASSGLAGGLGELFF	TGCAGTGCTAGTAGTGGACTAGCGGGGGGTCTCGGGGAGCTGTTTTTT
TRBV7-2	TRBD2	-	TRBJ2-5	CASSWTSGGAGETQYF	TGTGCCAGCAGCTGGACTAGCGGGGGGGCCGGAGAGACCCAGTACTTC
TRBV10-2	-	-	TRBJ2-7	CASSEAVGGKIYEQYF	TGCGCCAGCAGTGAAGCGGTAGGAGGCAAGATCTACGAGCAGTACTTC
TRBV11-2	-	-	TRBJ2-5	CASSFGAWETQYF	TGTGCCAGCAGCTTTGGGGCGTGGGAGACCCAGTACTTC
TRBV7-9	-	-	TRBJ1-2	CASSPDSFYGYTF	TGTGCCAGCAGCCCTGACAGTTTCTATGGCTACACCTTC
TRBV7-2	TRBD2	-	TRBJ2-1	CASSLASGGINEQFF	TGTGCCAGCAGCTTAGCGAGCGGGGGGATCAATGAGCAGTTCTTC
TRBV29-1	-	-	TRBJ1-1	CSVDMLLKPNTEAFF	TGCAGCGTTGATATGCTACTGAAGCCAAACACTGAAGCTTTCTTT
TRBV29-1	TRBD2	-	TRBJ2-5	CSVLAGATGETQYF	TGCAGCGTTCTAGCGGGGGCCACGGGAGAGACCCAGTACTTC
TRBV3-1/TRBV3-2	-	-	TRBJ1-2	CASSPGGSGGYTF	TGTGCCAGCAGCCCCGGCGGCTCGGGGGGCTACACCTTC
TRBV7-8	TRBD2	-	TRBJ2-7	CASSLLAGSSYEQYF	TGTGCCAGCAGCTTACTAGCGGGGAGCTCCTACGAGCAGTACTTC
TRBV5-6	TRBD1	-	TRBJ1-2	CASSLPGQGSYTF	TGTGCCAGCAGCTTGCCTGGACAGGGGAGCTACACCTTC
TRBV4-1	TRBD1	-	TRBJ2-7	CASSQAGTASYEQYF	TGCGCCAGCAGCCAAGCCGGGACAGCGTCCTACGAGCAGTACTTC
TRBV27	-	-	TRBJ1-6	CASSEVGGPLHF	TGTGCCAGCAGTGAAGTCGGGGGGCCCCTCCACTTT
TRBV9	TRBD2	-	TRBJ2-3	CASQPQGEAGRGPRTQYF	TGTGCCAGCCAGCCGCAGGGAGAAGCGGGAAGGGGACCCCGCACGCAGTATTTT
TRBV27	TRBD2	-	TRBJ2-2	CASSLSTSGGANTGELFF	TGTGCCAGCAGTTTATCGACTAGCGGGGGGGCTAACACCGGGGAGCTGTTTTTT
TRBV11-3	-	-	TRBJ2-3	CASSHRGTDTQYF	TGTGCCAGCAGTCACAGGGGCACAGATACGCAGTATTTT
TRBV24-1	TRBD1	-	TRBJ2-1	CATSDTTTGSSYNEQFF	TGTGCCACCAGTGATACCACGACAGGGAGCTCCTACAATGAGCAGTTCTTC
TRBV9	TRBD1	-	TRBJ1-4	CASSAGQGATTNEKLFF	TGTGCCAGCAGCGCTGGACAGGGCGCGACAACTAATGAAAAACTGTTTTTT
TRBV2	-	-	TRBJ2-5	CASSHLTGMQETQYF	TGTGCCAGCAGTCACCTGACAGGAATGCAAGAGACCCAGTACTTC
TRBV12-3/TRBV12-4	-	-	TRBJ1-2	CASSYQEGYGYTF	TGTGCCAGCAGTTATCAGGAGGGGTATGGCTACACCTTC
TRBV4-1	-	-	TRBJ1-6	CASSQDTGEDSPLHF	TGCGCCAGCAGCCAAGACACGGGGGAGGATTCACCCCTCCACTTT
TRBV9	TRBD2	-	TRBJ2-7	CASSALAGETYEQYF	TGTGCCAGCAGCGCCCTCGCGGGGGAAACTTACGAGCAGTACTTC
TRBV10-1	-	-	TRBJ2-7	CASSAQRAYEQYF	TGCGCCAGCAGCGCACAGAGGGCTTACGAGCAGTACTTC
TRBV5-8	-	-	TRBJ2-7	CASSRGGFTYEQYF	TGTGCCAGCAGCCGCGGAGGGTTTACCTACGAGCAGTACTTC
TRBV7-9	TRBD1	once	TRBJ1-2	CASNRGQGAYGYTF	TGTGCCAGCAACCGGGGACAGGGGGCCTATGGCTACACCTTC
TRBV7-8	-	once	TRBJ1-2	CASSPEGSSIYGYTF	TGTGCCAGCAGCCCAGAGGGCAGTTCGATCTATGGCTACACCTTC
TRBV6-2/TRBV6-3	-	-	TRBJ1-1	CASSSSIPNTEAFF	TGTGCCAGCAGCTCCTCTATACCGAACACTGAAGCTTTCTTT
TRBV14	-	-	TRBJ2-7	CASSHKGITLDF	TGTGCCAGCAGCCATAAGGGGATCACACTGGACTTC
TRBV6-5	TRBD1	once	TRBJ2-1	CASRPGTGSYNEQFF	TGTGCCAGCAGGCCCGGGACAGGGTCCTACAATGAGCAGTTCTTC
TRBV2	TRBD1	-	TRBJ2-3	CASSERTGGTDTQYF	TGTGCCAGCAGTGAGCGGACAGGGGGCACAGATACGCAGTATTTT
TRBV10-3	-	-	TRBJ2-3	CAISDAPDTQYF	TGTGCCATCAGTGATGCGCCAGATACGCAGTATTTT
TRBV3-1/TRBV3-2	-	-	TRBJ1-5	CASSQRAAQPQHF	TGTGCCAGCAGCCAGCGAGCGGCCCAGCCCCAGCATTTT
TRBV18	TRBD2	once	TRBJ2-1	CASSGGGGARNEQFF	TGTGCCAGCTCAGGTGGCGGGGGGGCGAGGAATGAGCAGTTCTTC
TRBV30	TRBD2	-	TRBJ2-3	CAWSVTRTSGGTDTQYF	TGTGCCTGGAGTGTGACTCGGACTAGCGGGGGGACAGATACGCAGTATTTT
TRBV19	-	-	TRBJ2-6	CASSMRADSGANVLTF	TGTGCCAGTAGTATGAGGGCGGACTCTGGGGCCAACGTCCTGACTTTC
TRBV5-1	TRBD2	-	TRBJ2-1	CASSLAGLAGGTYNEQFF	TGCGCCAGCAGCTTGGCCGGACTAGCGGGGGGTACCTACAATGAGCAGTTCTTC
TRBV5-4	-	-	TRBJ1-5	CASSFGGGDQPQHF	TGTGCCAGCAGCTTTGGGGGGGGCGATCAGCCCCAGCATTTT
TRBV19	TRBD1	-	TRBJ2-1	CASSIVQGLYNEQFF	TGTGCCAGTAGTATTGTACAGGGGTTGTACAATGAGCAGTTCTTC
TRBV7-9	TRBD1	few	TRBJ1-5	CASSFGQGNQPQHF	TGTGCCAGCAGCTTTGGACAGGGTAATCAGCCCCAGCATTTT
TRBV6-5	TRBD1	-	TRBJ1-2	CASRNNRGRLDGYTF	TGTGCCAGCAGAAATAACAGGGGGCGCTTGGATGGCTACACCTTC
TRBV6-2/TRBV6-3	-	-	TRBJ2-1	CASSYRGGYNEQFF	TGTGCCAGCAGTTATAGGGGGGGGTACAATGAGCAGTTCTTC
TRBV4-3	-	-	TRBJ1-1	CASSQVTGGGTEAFF	TGCGCCAGCAGCCAAGTAACCGGCGGGGGCACTGAAGCTTTCTTT
TRBV7-9	TRBD1	once	TRBJ1-4	CASNQGQGNEKLFF	TGTGCCAGCAACCAGGGACAGGGGAACGAAAAACTGTTTTTT
TRBV5-1	-	once	TRBJ2-1	CASSLASSSYNEQFF	TGCGCCAGCAGCTTGGCGTCTAGCTCCTACAATGAGCAGTTCTTC
TRBV19	-	-	TRBJ1-2	CASTLQGPPNYGYTF	TGTGCCAGTACCCTACAGGGCCCTCCTAACTATGGCTACACCTTC
TRBV5-4	-	-	TRBJ2-5	CASSPTPGETQYF	TGTGCCAGCAGCCCGACCCCAGGGGAGACCCAGTACTTC
TRBV24-1	TRBD1	-	TRBJ2-1	CATSDTGGLDEQFF	TGTGCCACCAGTGATACAGGGGGTCTCGATGAGCAGTTCTTC
TRBV4-1	-	-	TRBJ2-7	CASSQDIVERSYEQYF	TGCGCCAGCAGCCAAGACATTGTCGAACGGTCCTACGAGCAGTACTTC
TRBV19	-	-	TRBJ1-2	CASRPGEGNYGYTF	TGTGCCAGTAGACCGGGGGAGGGGAACTATGGCTACACCTTC
TRBV7-2	TRBD1	-	TRBJ2-7	CASRTGTIPYEQYF	TGTGCCAGCAGGACAGGGACGATTCCCTACGAGCAGTACTTC